This T cell receptor beta chain came from a study of blood T cell repertoires in COVID-19 (dated by TCRdb to about 2020). About the study as a whole: Collaborator samples came from the United States, Italy and Spain and covered acute and convalescent phases of COVID-19. The material from the prospective study consisted of cDNA or gDNA derived from T cells, B-cell-depleted T cells, or PBMCs. Subjects who had been exposed to COVID-19, were actively infected with it, or had recovered from it provided the deeply sampled blood TCRbeta repertoires that made up the dataset. The repertoires were released in a freely available public database intended as a resource for research on the immune response to SARS-CoV-2. Samples were obtained from the ongoing ImmuneRACE study (first 160 participants) and from 1,000 to 1,500 subjects provided by 6 global collaborators. A de-identified subject ID, COVID-19 status, age in years and sex were almost always included in the sample metadata. HLA class I and class II types, where available, came from metadata supplied by the sample provider rather than from assay-based typing. The research as a whole found: The amount of clinical and demographic metadata varied by source and participant and was provided uncurated.

Including the terminal cysteine and phenylalanine, the CDR3 comprises 13 residues. Only the CDR3 portion is preserved as DNA: 39 bases, with reading frame beginning at the first base. V is pared back by 3 bases and J by 0 bases, with 5 bases lying between the germline termini. In the germline V gene, CDR1 corresponds to MRHNA and CDR2 to SNTAGT. TCRbeta CDR3 regions were amplified from genomic DNA using the immunoSEQ Assay, a bias-controlled multiplex PCR. The study's processing was this. Nucleated cell counts per sample were estimated from amplification of reference gene primers within the assay. Sequence reads were collapsed and filtered to measure the absolute abundance of every unique TCRbeta CDR3 rearrangement. For each sample, productive Simpson clonality was calculated as the square root of Simpson's diversity index over productive rearrangements. This immuneACCESS table, as held by TCRdb, lists in-frame sequences with V and J called but not all clones. Of the missing ones, under half trace to an unresolved V gene in checked studies; the others have no known cause. V, J and clone size were drawn from that table, and D and trimming were deduced from the DNA. The sample table holds more than 200,000 clones, of which around 86% were seen once. The leading ten clones occupy 10% of the sample.

On this clone itself: The antigen it binds to is not known. The record has no base qualities; no much larger clone is one base away.

One collaborating source in Seattle enrolled patients during active infection and followed them longitudinally through the course of disease. Collaborating institutions collected whole blood in K2EDTA tubes following their own protocols. For TCRbeta analysis, collaborators shipped samples as frozen whole blood, isolated PBMCs, or DNA extracted from either of those sample types. Input material: peripheral blood. The chain links TRBV6-4 with TRBJ1-1, with TRBD1 as a weak D call on 5 bases. The clonotype comes from a woman aged 50 to 60 with COVID-19, enrolled during active disease. This receptor carries the CDR3 CASSEDMNTEAFF. The sequenced DNA is TGTGCCAGCAGTGAGGACATGAACACTGAAGCTTTCTTT.